These T cell receptor beta chains were read from a single sample in a study of molecular identifiers for immune sequencing clone quantification. TCRdb processed the PCR reads anew with MiXCR; each CDR3 protein has one entry. This sample has about 630,000 distinct CDR3 sequences; 25% occur once, and the top ten carry about 0.73%. The source material was naive CD8+ T cells from blood, with Jurkat cell RNA spiked in. The receptor source for this set is a human donor in good health. Some libraries in this study had Jurkat cell RNA spiked in. The CDR3 runs from the conserved cysteine through the conserved F or W.

>TRBJ2-1|TRBV4-3
CASSQDRLAGGQFF
>TRBJ2-3|TRBV2
CASAGTDGGTDTQYF
>TRBJ1-4|TRBV7-9
CASSFTGRELEKLFF
>TRBJ1-1|TRBV7-2
CASSSPSGPTEAFF
>TRBJ2-2|TRBV7-9
CASSLVASWVPGELFF
>TRBJ2-5|TRBV5-4
CASSWGGREVETQYF
>TRBJ1-1|TRBV7-2
CASSLALGLETEAFF
>TRBJ1-5|TRBV19
CASSIGPQPQHF
>TRBJ1-5|TRBV4-1
CASSQEYRDHQPQHF
>TRBJ2-3|TRBV5-1
CASSSNGRVVDTQYF
>TRBJ2-5|TRBV28
CASSLSGGETQYF
>TRBJ2-7|TRBV4-3
CASSQDRTGTYEQYF
>TRBJ1-6|TRBV23-1
CDSSQIGTPDSPLHF
>TRBJ2-1|TRBV27
CASSSGLRNYNEQFF
>TRBJ1-1|TRBV28
CASSLLVGTRMNTEAFF
>TRBJ2-7|TRBV12-3/TRBV12-4
CAGGRRGLAGAGSYERYF
>TRBJ2-3|TRBV28
CASTIGGRTDETTLTDTQYF
>TRBJ2-7|TRBV5-6
CASSSGSSPYEQYF
>TRBJ1-4|TRBV30
CAWSPSVHGREKLFF
>TRBJ2-7|TRBV30
CAWDEGQGPSYEQYF
>TRBJ2-7|TRBV5-5
CASSLSSYNYEQYF
>TRBJ1-1|TRBV29-1
CSVSNTEAFF
>TRBJ1-5|TRBV28
CASSSDRGRQPQHF
>TRBJ2-1|TRBV5-1
CASSAEAGLAGTNEQFF
>TRBJ1-2|TRBV7-9
CASSGGQELYGYAF
>TRBJ1-2|TRBV2
CASPQGYTF
>TRBJ2-7|TRBV28
CASSEVEGEQYF
>TRBJ2-7|TRBV12-3/TRBV12-4
CASSLAGTEYYEQYF
>TRBJ2-3|TRBV6-5
CASSYSTQGTDTQYF
>TRBJ2-6|TRBV11-3
CASSFRETGAHSGANVLTF
>TRBJ1-1|TRBV4-3
CASSQRRGLLGVNTEAFF
>TRBJ2-3|TRBV19
CASSPRGSGAVTDTQYF
>TRBJ2-7|TRBV27
CASSIYTGPYEQYF
>TRBJ2-5|TRBV5-4
CASSLGLAKETQYF
>TRBJ2-5|TRBV7-9
CASSLALSGQGQETQYF
>TRBJ2-6|TRBV13
CASSLFSRANVLTF
>TRBJ1-5|TRBV19
CASQLQGYQPQHF
>TRBJ2-3|TRBV11-2
CASSFYSAGDTDTQYF
>TRBJ2-7|TRBV20-1
CSARVRSLVDGYEQYF
>TRBJ1-1|TRBV30
CAWSVHKNTEAFF
>TRBJ2-2|TRBV6-2/TRBV6-3
CASTDSAKIKETGELFF
>TRBJ2-5|TRBV7-9
CASSFVAAQETQYF
>TRBJ2-3|TRBV30
CAWLTDTQYF
>TRBJ1-2|TRBV7-2
CVSSLETQGAEGYTF
>TRBJ1-1|TRBV11-2
CTSSLNYRGTKAFF
>TRBJ2-7|TRBV5-1
CASSLGPGQGYEQYF